This paragraph reports one T cell receptor (beta chain). Some clones are missing from TCRdb's copy, which holds only in-frame ones; the method was immunoSEQ multiplex PCR. The table includes under 350,000 clones, 80% to 90% detected once. The CDR3 loop spans 15 amino acids. CDR1 is SGHVS, CDR2 FQNEAQ, per germline. V lost 2 bases to trimming and J lost 1 base, with 9 bases between them. These data come from a study of blood T cell repertoires in COVID-19. Study as a whole: Samples taken during acute and convalescent COVID-19 were collected in the United States, Italy and Spain.

The rearrangement joins TRBV7-8 to TRBJ1-5; D unclear. Sequencing used peripheral blood. The receptor's source is a woman between 65 and 79 years old with acute or convalescent COVID-19. The CDR3 DNA reads TGTGCCAGCAGCTTACGTGGCACCAGCAATCAGCCCCAGCATTTT. Translated, it gives CASSLRGTSNQPQHF.